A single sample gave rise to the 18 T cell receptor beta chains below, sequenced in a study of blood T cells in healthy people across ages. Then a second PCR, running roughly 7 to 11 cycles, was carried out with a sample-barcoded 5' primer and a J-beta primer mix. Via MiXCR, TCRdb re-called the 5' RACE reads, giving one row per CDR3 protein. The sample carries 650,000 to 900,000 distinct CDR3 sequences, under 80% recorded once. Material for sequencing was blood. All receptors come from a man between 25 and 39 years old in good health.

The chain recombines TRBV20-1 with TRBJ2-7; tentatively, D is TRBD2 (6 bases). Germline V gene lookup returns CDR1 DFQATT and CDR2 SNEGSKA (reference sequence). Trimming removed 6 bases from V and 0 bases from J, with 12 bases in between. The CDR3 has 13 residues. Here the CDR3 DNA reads TGCAGTGCCGTCGGGACTCTCTCCTACGAGCAGTACTTC. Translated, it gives CSAVGTLSYEQYF.

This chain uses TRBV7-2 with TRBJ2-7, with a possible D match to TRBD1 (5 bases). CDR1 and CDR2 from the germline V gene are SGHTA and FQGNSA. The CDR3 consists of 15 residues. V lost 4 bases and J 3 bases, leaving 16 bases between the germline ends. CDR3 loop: CASSSTDSFDYEQYF. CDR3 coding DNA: TGTGCCAGCAGCTCTACCGACAGCTTCGACTACGAGCAGTACTTC.

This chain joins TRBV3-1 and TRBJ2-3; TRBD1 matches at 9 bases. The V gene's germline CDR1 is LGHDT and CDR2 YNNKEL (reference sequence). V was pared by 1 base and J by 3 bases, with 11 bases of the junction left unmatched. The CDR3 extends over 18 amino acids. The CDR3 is CASSQGLRGTGWTDTQYF. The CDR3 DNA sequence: TGTGCCAGCAGCCAAGGGTTGAGGGGGACAGGGTGGACAGATACGCAGTATTTT.

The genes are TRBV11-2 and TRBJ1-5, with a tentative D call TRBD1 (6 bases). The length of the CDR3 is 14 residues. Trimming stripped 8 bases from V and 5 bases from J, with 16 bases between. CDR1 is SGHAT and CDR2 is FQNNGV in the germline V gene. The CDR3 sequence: CASSGQGSYQPQHF. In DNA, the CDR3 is TGTGCCAGCTCAGGGCAGGGGTCTTATCAGCCCCAGCATTTT.

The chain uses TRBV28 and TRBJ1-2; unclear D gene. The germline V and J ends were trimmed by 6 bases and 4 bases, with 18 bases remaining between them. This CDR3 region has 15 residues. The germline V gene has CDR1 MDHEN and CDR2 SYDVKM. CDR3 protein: CASSPSTLLAYGYTF. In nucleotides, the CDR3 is TGTGCCAGCAGCCCTTCGACTCTACTGGCCTATGGCTACACCTTC.

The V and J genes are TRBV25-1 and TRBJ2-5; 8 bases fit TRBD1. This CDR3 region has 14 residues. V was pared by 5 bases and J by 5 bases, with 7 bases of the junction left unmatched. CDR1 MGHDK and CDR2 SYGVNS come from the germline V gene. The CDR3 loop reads CASSTTGGRETQYF. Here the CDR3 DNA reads TGTGCCAGCAGTACAACAGGGGGACGCGAGACCCAGTACTTC.

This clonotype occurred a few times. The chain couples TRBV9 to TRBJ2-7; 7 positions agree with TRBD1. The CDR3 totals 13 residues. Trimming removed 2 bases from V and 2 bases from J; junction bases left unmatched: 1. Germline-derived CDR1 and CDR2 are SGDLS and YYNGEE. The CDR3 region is CASSVGQTYEQYF. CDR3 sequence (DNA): TGTGCCAGCAGCGTGGGACAGACCTACGAGCAGTACTTC.

The DNA for the CDR3 is TGTGCCAGCAGCTTCGGGACAGGGGGCGTCGGTCAGCCCCAGCATTTT. This gives the protein CASSFGTGGVGQPQHF. V usage is TRBV7-2 and J usage is TRBJ1-5; TRBD1 agrees at 12 bases. This CDR3 spans 16 amino acids. Per the germline V gene, CDR1 is SGHTA and CDR2 is FQGNSA. V was pared by 3 bases and J by 6 bases, with 6 bases of the junction left unmatched. Full variable domain (rest looked up from reference TRBV7-2 and TRBJ1-5): GAGVSQSPSNKVTEKGKDVELRCDPISGHTALYWYRQSLGQGLEFLIYFQGNSAPDKSGLPSDRFSAERTGGSVSTLTIQRTQQEDSAVYLCASSFGTGGVGQPQHFGDGTRLSIL.

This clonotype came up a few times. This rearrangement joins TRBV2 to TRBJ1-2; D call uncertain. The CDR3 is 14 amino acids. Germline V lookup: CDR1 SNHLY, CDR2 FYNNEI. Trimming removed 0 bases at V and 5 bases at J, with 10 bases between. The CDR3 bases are TGTGCCAGCAGTGAAGCCCGAGAAAGATATGGCTACACCTTC. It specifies CASSEARERYGYTF.

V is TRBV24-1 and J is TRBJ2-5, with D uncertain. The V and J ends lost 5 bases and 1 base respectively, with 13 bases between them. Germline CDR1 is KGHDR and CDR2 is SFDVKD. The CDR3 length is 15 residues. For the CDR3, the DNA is TGTGCCACCAGTGGCCCCGGGTCCCTCCAAGAGACCCAGTACTTC. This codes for CATSGPGSLQETQYF.

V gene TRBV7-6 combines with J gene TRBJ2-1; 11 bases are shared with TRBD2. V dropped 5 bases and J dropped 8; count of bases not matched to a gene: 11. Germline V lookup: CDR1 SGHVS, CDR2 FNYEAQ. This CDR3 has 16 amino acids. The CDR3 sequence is CASSTRLAGPWDEQFF. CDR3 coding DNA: TGTGCCAGCAGCACCCGACTAGCGGGGCCCTGGGATGAGCAGTTCTTC.

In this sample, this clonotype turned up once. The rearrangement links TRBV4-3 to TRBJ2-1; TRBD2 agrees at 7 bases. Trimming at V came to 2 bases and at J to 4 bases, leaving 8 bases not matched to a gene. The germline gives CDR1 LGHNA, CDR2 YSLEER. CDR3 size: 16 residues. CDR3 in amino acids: CASSQTSGVPYNEQFF. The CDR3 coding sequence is TGCGCCAGCAGCCAAACGAGCGGGGTGCCGTACAATGAGCAGTTCTTC.

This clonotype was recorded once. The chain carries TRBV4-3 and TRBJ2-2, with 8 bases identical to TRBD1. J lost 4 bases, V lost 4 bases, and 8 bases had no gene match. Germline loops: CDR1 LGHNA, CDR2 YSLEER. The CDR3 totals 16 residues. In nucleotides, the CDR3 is TGCGCCAGCAGCCTTAAGACAGGGGCGTCCACCGGGGAGCTGTTTTTT. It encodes CASSLKTGASTGELFF.

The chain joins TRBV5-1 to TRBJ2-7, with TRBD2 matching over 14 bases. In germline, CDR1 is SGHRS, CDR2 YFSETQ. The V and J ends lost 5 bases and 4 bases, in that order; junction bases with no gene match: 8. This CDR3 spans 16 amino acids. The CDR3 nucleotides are TGCGCCAGCAGGAACGGGGGACTAGCGGGGGCATACGAGCAGTACTTC. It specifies CASRNGGLAGAYEQYF.

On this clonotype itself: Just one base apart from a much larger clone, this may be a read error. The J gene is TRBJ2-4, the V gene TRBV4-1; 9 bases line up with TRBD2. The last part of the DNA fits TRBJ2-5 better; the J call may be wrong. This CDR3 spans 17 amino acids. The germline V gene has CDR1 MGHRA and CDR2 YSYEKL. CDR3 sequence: CASSQGSSGACQETQYF. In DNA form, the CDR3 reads TGCGCCAGCAGCCAAGGTTCTAGCGGGGCGTGCCAAGAGACCCAGTACTTC.

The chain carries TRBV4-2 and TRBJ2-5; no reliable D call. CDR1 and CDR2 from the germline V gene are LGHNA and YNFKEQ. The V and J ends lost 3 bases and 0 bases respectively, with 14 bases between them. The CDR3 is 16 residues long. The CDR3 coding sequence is TGTGCCAGCAGCCAGCATGACGGGCCGTACCAAGAGACCCAGTACTTC. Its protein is CASSQHDGPYQETQYF.

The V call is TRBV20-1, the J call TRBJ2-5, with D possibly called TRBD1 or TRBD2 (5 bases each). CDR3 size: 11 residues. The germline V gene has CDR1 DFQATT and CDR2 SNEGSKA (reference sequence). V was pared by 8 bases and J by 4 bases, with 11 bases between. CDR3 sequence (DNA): TGCAGTCCCCTCGGGGCAGAGACCCAGTACTTC. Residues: CSPLGAETQYF.

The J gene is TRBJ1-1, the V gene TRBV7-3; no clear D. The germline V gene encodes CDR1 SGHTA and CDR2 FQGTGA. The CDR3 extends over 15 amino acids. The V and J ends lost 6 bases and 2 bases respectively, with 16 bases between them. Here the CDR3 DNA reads TGTGCCAGCAGACCACATGGACGGAGTAACACTGAAGCTTTCTTT. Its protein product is CASRPHGRSNTEAFF.